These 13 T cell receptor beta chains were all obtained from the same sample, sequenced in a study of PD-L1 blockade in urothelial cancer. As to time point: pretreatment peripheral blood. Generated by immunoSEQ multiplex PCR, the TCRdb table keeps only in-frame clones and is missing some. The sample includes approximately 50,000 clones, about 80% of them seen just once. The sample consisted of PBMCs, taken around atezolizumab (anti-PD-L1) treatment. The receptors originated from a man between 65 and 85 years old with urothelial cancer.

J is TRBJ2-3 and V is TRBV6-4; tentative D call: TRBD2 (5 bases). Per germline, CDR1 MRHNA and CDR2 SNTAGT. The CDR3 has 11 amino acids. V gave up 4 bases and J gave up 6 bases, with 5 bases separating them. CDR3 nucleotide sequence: TGTGCCAGCAGTGCGGGGGATACGCAGTATTTT. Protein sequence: CASSAGDTQYF.

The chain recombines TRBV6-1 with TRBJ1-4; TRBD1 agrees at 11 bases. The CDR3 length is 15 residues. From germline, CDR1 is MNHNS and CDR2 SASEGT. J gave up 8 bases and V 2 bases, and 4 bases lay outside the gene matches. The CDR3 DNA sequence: TGTGCCAGCAGTGAATGGTGGACAGGGGGCGAAAAACTGTTTTTT. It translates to CASSEWWTGGEKLFF.

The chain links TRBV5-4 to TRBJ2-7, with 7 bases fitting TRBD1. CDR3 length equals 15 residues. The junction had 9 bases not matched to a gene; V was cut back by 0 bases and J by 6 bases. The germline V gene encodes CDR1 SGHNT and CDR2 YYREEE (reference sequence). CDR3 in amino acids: CASSLGGAGGAEQYF. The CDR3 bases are TGTGCCAGCAGCTTGGGTGGGGCAGGGGGTGCCGAGCAGTACTTC.

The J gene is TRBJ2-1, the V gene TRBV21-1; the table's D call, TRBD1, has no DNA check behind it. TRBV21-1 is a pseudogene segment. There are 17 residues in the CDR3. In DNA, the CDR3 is TGTGCCAGCAGCAAAGCGGAGAAAGGGGATACGAACAATGAGCAGTTCTTC. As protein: CASSKAEKGDTNNEQFF.

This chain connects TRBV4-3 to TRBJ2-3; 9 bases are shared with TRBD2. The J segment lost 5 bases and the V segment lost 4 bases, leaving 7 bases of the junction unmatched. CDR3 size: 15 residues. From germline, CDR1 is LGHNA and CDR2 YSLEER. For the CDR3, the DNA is TGCGCCAGCAGCCCCGGTAGCGGGAGACAAGATACGCAGTATTTT. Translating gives CASSPGSGRQDTQYF.

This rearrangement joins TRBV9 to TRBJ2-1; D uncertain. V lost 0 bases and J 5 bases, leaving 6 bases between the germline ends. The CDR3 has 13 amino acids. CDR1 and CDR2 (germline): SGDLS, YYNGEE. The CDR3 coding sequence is TGTGCCAGCAGCGTAGGACACAACAATGAGCAGTTCTTC. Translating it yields CASSVGHNNEQFF. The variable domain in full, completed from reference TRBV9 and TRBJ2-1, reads DSGVTQTPKHLITATGQRVTLRCSPRSGDLSVYWYQQSLDQGLQFLIQYYNGEERAKGNILERFSAQQFPDLHSELNLSSLELGDSALYFCASSVGHNNEQFFGPGTRLTVL.

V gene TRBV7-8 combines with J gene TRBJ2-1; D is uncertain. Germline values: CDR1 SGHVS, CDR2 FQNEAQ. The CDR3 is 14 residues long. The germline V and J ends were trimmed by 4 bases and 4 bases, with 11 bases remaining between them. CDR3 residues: CASSSGGSYNEQFF. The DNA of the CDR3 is TGTGCCAGCAGCTCGGGTGGGTCGTACAATGAGCAGTTCTTC.

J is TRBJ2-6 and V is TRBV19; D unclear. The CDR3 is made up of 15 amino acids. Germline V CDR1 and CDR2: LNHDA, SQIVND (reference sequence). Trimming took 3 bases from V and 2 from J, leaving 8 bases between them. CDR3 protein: CASSMEGAGANVLTF. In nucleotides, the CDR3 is TGTGCCAGTAGTATGGAAGGAGCTGGGGCCAACGTCCTGACTTTC.

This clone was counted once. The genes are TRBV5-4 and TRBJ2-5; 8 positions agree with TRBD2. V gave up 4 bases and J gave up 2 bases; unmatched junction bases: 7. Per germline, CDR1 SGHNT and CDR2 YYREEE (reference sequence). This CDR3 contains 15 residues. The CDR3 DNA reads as TGTGCCAGCAGCCCGGGGGGGCCAATGCAAGAGACCCAGTACTTC. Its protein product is CASSPGGPMQETQYF.

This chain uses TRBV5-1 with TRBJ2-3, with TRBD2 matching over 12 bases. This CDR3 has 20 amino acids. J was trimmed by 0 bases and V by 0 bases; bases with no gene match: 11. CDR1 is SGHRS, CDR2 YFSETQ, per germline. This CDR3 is CASSLAPTSGGTYSTDTQYF. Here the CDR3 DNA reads TGCGCCAGCAGCTTGGCCCCAACTAGCGGGGGGACCTATAGCACAGATACGCAGTATTTT. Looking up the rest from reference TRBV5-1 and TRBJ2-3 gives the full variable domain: KAGVTQTPRYLIKTRGQQVTLSCSPISGHRSVSWYQQTPGQGLQFLFEYFSETQRNKGNFPGRFSGRQFSNSRSEMNVSTLELGDSALYLCASSLAPTSGGTYSTDTQYFGPGTRLTVL.

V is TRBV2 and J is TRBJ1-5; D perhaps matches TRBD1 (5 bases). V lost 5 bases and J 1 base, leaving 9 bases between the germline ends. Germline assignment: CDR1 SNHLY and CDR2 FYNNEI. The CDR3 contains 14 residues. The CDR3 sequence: CASSRQGSNQPQHF. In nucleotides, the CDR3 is TGTGCCAGCAGTCGTCAGGGAAGCAATCAGCCCCAGCATTTT.

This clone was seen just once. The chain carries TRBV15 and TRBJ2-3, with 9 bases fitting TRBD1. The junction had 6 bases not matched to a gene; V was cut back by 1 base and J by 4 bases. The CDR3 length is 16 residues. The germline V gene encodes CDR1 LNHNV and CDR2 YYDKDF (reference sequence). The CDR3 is CATSRVSGQGSDTQYF. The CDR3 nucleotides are TGTGCCACCAGCAGAGTGTCAGGACAGGGGTCAGATACGCAGTATTTT.

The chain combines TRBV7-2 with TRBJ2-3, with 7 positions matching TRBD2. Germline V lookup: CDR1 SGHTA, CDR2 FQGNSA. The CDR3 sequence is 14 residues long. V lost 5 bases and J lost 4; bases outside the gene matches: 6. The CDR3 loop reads CASSPAAGADTQYF. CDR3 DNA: TGTGCCAGCAGCCCGGCGGCGGGAGCAGATACGCAGTATTTT.